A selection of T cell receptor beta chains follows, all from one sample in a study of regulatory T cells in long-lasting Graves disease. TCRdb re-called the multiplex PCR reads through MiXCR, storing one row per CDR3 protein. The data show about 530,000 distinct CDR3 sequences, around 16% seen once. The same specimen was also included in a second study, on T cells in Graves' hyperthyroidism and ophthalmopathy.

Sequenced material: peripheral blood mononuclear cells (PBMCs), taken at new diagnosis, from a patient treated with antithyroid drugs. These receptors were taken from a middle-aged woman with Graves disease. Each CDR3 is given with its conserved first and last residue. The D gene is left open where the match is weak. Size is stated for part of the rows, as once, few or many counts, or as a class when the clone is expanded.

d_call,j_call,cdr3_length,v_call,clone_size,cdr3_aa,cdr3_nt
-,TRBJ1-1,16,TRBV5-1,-,CASSLGGNAGYTEAFF,TGCGCCAGCAGCTTGGGGGGCAACGCTGGGTACACTGAAGCTTTCTTT
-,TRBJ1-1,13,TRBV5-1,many,CASSFFLNTEAFF,TGCGCCAGCAGCTTTTTTCTGAACACTGAAGCTTTCTTT
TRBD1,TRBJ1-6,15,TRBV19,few,CASRGTGERNSPLHF,TGTGCCAGTAGGGGGACAGGTGAAAGGAATTCACCCCTCCACTTT
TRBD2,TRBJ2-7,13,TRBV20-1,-,CSLGSGGANEQYF,TGCAGCCTCGGGAGCGGGGGGGCCAACGAGCAGTACTTC
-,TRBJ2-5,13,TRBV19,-,CASSTGPRETQYF,TGTGCCAGTAGTACCGGTCCCAGAGAGACCCAGTACTTC
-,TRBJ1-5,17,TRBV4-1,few,CASSQEGGLYSNQPQHF,TGCGCCAGCAGCCAAGAGGGGGGCCTATATAGCAATCAGCCCCAGCATTTT
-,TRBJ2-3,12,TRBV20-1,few,CSARAVADTQYF,TGCAGTGCTAGAGCGGTGGCAGATACGCAGTATTTT
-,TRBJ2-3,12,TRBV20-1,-,CSARAETSTQYF,TGCAGTGCTAGAGCAGAAACGAGTACGCAGTATTTT
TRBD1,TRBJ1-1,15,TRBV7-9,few,CASSQGQGENTEAFF,TGTGCCAGCAGCCAAGGACAGGGGGAGAACACTGAAGCTTTCTTT
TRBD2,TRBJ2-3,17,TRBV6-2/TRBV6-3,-,CASSYRGGGGAADTQYF,TGTGCCAGCAGTTACAGGGGCGGCGGGGGGGCCGCAGATACGCAGTATTTT
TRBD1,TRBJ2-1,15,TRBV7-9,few,CASSPGTGEYNEQFF,TGTGCCAGCAGCCCTGGGACAGGGGAGTACAATGAGCAGTTCTTC
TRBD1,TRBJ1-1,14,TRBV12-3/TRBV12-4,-,CASNGQGASTEAFF,TGTGCCAGCAATGGGCAGGGGGCTTCCACTGAAGCTTTCTTT
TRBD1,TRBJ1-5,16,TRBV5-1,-,CASSPRDRGGSQPQHF,TGCGCCAGCAGCCCGCGGGACAGGGGAGGGAGTCAGCCCCAGCATTTT
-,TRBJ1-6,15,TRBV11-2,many,CASSLLAAVTSPLHF,TGTGCCAGCAGCTTATTGGCCGCTGTTACCTCACCCCTCCACTTT
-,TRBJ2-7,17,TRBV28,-,CASSLPLAGDLSYEQYF,TGTGCCAGCAGTTTACCCCTGGCCGGGGACCTCTCCTACGAGCAGTACTTC
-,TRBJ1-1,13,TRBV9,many,CASSVAGWGEAFF,TGTGCCAGCAGCGTAGCAGGGTGGGGTGAAGCTTTCTTT
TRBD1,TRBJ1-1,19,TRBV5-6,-,CASRTRSDREGWMNTEAFF,TGTGCCAGCAGGACCCGGTCGGACAGGGAAGGTTGGATGAACACTGAAGCTTTCTTT
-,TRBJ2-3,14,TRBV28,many,CASSLRQVLPTQYF,TGTGCCAGCAGTTTGCGGCAGGTCCTACCTACGCAGTATTTT
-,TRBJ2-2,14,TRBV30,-,CAWSPRGVTGELFF,TGTGCCTGGAGCCCCAGGGGGGTTACCGGGGAGCTGTTTTTT
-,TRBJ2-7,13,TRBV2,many,CASRNQGTYEQYF,TGTGCCAGCAGAAATCAGGGAACCTACGAGCAGTACTTC
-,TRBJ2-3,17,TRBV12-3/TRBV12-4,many,CASSFPRAGLSTDTQYF,TGTGCCAGCAGTTTCCCGAGGGCAGGACTCAGCACAGATACGCAGTATTTT
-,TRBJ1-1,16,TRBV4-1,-,CASSPEKGPLNTEAFF,TGCGCCAGCAGCCCCGAGAAGGGGCCCCTGAACACTGAAGCTTTCTTT
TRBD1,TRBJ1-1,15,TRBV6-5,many,CASSYGGTGRTEAFF,TGTGCCAGCAGTTACGGTGGGACAGGGCGTACTGAAGCTTTCTTT
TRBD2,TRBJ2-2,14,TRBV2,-,CATWQGLGSGELFF,TGTGCCACCTGGCAAGGACTAGGGTCCGGGGAGCTGTTTTTT
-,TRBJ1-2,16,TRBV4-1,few,CASSARYGQTNYGYTF,TGCGCCAGCAGCGCCCGGTACGGACAGACTAACTATGGCTACACCTTC
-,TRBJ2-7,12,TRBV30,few,CAWSVQRTGQYF,TGTGCCTGGAGTGTACAGAGGACCGGGCAGTACTTC
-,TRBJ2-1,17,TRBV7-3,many,CASSPAVTVSSYNEQFF,TGTGCCAGCAGCCCCGCCGTGACAGTTAGCTCCTACAATGAGCAGTTCTTC
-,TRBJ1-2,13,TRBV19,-,CASSISTGYGYTF,TGTGCCAGTAGTATCTCGACAGGCTATGGCTACACCTTC
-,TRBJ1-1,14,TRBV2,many,CASMRDAGGAEAFF,TGTGCCAGCATGCGGGACGCCGGTGGGGCTGAAGCTTTCTTT
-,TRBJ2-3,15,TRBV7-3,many,CASSHAPGGTDTQYF,TGTGCCAGCAGCCACGCTCCAGGGGGGACAGATACGCAGTATTTT
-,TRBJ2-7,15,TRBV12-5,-,CASGLVGGQAVGQYF,TGTGCTAGTGGTTTGGTAGGAGGGCAGGCCGTCGGGCAGTACTTC
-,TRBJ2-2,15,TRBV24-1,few,CATSDSRQVAGELFF,TGTGCCACCAGTGATTCCAGACAGGTGGCCGGGGAGCTGTTTTTT
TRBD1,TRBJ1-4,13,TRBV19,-,CASSRQGREKLFF,TGTGCCAGTAGTCGACAGGGTCGGGAAAAACTGTTTTTT
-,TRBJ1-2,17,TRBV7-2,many,CASSLGFGSIANYGYTF,TGTGCCAGCAGCTTAGGGTTCGGATCGATAGCTAACTATGGCTACACCTTC
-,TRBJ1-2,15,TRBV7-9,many,CASSLVEQILDGYTF,TGTGCCAGCAGCTTAGTAGAACAGATCCTCGATGGCTACACCTTC
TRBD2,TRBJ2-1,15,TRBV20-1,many,CSASKGLAGTGEQFF,TGCAGTGCTTCGAAGGGACTAGCGGGGACGGGTGAGCAGTTCTTC
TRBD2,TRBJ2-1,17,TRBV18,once,CASSPLAGGRGDNEQFF,TGTGCCAGCTCACCCCTAGCGGGGGGTCGCGGGGACAATGAGCAGTTCTTC
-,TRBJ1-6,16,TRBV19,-,CASSDQRGGTNSPLHF,TGTGCCAGTAGTGACCAGAGGGGGGGGACTAATTCACCCCTCCACTTT
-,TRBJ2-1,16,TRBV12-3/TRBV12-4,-,CASSSPGLSSYNEQFF,TGTGCCAGCAGTTCCCCCGGGCTGAGCTCCTACAATGAGCAGTTCTTC
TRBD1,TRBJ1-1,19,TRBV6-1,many,CASSPLSVGQGIRNTEAFF,TGTGCCAGCAGCCCCCTCAGTGTGGGACAGGGTATTCGGAACACTGAAGCTTTCTTT
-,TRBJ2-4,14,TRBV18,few,CASSPTRSYSIQYF,TGTGCCAGCTCACCTACCCGATCTTATAGCATTCAGTACTTC
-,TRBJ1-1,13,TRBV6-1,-,CASSDERNTEAFF,TGTGCCAGCAGTGACGAGCGGAACACTGAAGCTTTCTTT
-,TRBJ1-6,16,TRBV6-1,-,CASSAWGSSYNSPLHF,TGTGCCAGCAGTGCTTGGGGGAGCTCCTATAATTCACCCCTCCACTTT
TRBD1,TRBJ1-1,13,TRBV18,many,CASSTVTGGEAFF,TGTGCCAGCTCAACCGTGACAGGGGGTGAAGCTTTCTTT
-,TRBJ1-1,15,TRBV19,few,CASSIGHLRDTEAFF,TGTGCCAGTAGTATAGGACACCTCAGGGACACTGAAGCTTTCTTT